Following are 22 T cell receptor beta chains from one sample sequenced in a study of blood T cell repertoires in COVID-19. Profiled with immunoSEQ multiplex PCR; TCRdb holds only in-frame clones, not every one. There are 200,000 to 300,000 clones in the sample; 75% to 90% occur only once, and over 1.2% lies in the top ten. The material sequenced was peripheral blood. These receptors were obtained from a woman between 35 and 50 years old who had recovered from COVID-19.

The V gene is TRBV9, the J gene TRBJ2-7; TRBD2 agrees at 7 bases. V lost 0 bases to trimming and J lost 4 bases; unmatched junction nucleotides: 10. CDR3 size: 16 residues. Germline loops: CDR1 SGDLS, CDR2 YYNGEE. For the CDR3, the DNA is TGTGCCAGCAGCGTAGGGGCAGGGAGGGACTTATACGAGCAGTACTTC. It codes for CASSVGAGRDLYEQYF.

The CDR3 sequence is CASSLVFGGTDTQYF. The DNA for the CDR3 is TGTGCCAGCAGCTTAGTCTTCGGAGGCACAGATACGCAGTATTTT. The chain combines TRBV11-3 with TRBJ2-3; D remains unclear. The germline CDR1 and CDR2 sequences are SGHNT and YENEEA. This CDR3 spans 15 amino acids. With 1 base removed from V and 1 base from J, the gap between germline ends came to 9 bases.

This chain joins TRBV2 and TRBJ1-3, with 7 bases matching TRBD1. V lost 4 bases to trimming and J lost 0 bases; unmatched junction nucleotides: 6. The germline V gene encodes CDR1 SNHLY and CDR2 FYNNEI. The CDR3 has 16 amino acids. CDR3 loop: CASSATTGDSGNTIYF. The CDR3 nucleotides are TGTGCCAGCAGTGCAACTACAGGGGACTCTGGAAACACCATATATTTT. The full variable domain, completed using reference TRBV2 and TRBJ1-3, is EPEVTQTPSHQVTQMGQEVILRCVPISNHLYFYWYRQILGQKVEFLVSFYNNEISEKSEIFDDQFSVERPDGSNFTLKIRSTKLEDSAMYFCASSATTGDSGNTIYFGEGSWLTVV.

This chain uses TRBV10-3 with TRBJ2-1; D perhaps matches TRBD1 (5 bases). There are 14 residues in the CDR3. Germline lookup yields CDR1 ENHRY and CDR2 SYGVKD. V was clipped by 6 bases and J by 7 bases, with 16 bases between them. Here the CDR3 reads CAIRTGTLGNEQFF. CDR3 sequence (DNA): TGTGCCATCAGAACAGGAACTTTAGGAAATGAGCAGTTCTTC.

The chain has TRBV3-1 (or the pseudogene TRBV3-2) and TRBJ2-5, with a tentative D call TRBD2 (5 bases). V dropped 4 bases and J dropped 4 bases, with 7 bases sitting between them. Germline CDR1 and CDR2: LGHDT and YNNKEL (reference sequence). This CDR3 has 12 amino acids. The CDR3 DNA sequence: TGTGCCAGCAGCCCCCGGGGAGAGACCCAGTACTTC. This sequence encodes CASSPRGETQYF.

The chain recombines TRBV15 with TRBJ1-2; D not resolved. V lost 8 bases to trimming and J lost 1 base, with 11 bases between them. The CDR3 has 13 amino acids. From germline, CDR1 is LNHNV and CDR2 YYDKDF (reference sequence). CDR3 DNA sequence: TGTGCCACCGCGTCTGCCCTTAACTATGGCTACACCTTC. It translates to CATASALNYGYTF. The variable domain in full, completed from reference TRBV15 and TRBJ1-2, reads DAMVIQNPRYQVTQFGKPVTLSCSQTLNHNVMYWYQQKSSQAPKLLFHYYDKDFNNEADTPDNFQSRRPNTSFCFLDIRSPGLGDTAMYLCATASALNYGYTFGSGTRLTVV.

This sequence joins TRBV7-9 and TRBJ2-7, with D perhaps TRBD1 (6 bases). The CDR3 has 11 residues. Trimming took 5 bases from V and 5 from J, leaving 7 bases between them. The germline V gene encodes CDR1 SEHNR and CDR2 FQNEAQ (reference sequence). The DNA for the CDR3 is TGTGCCAGCAGCGACAGGAACGAGCAGTACTTC. This encodes CASSDRNEQYF.

The chain is built from TRBV19 and TRBJ1-4; maybe TRBD1 (5 bases). CDR1 is LNHDA and CDR2 is SQIVND in the germline V gene (reference sequence). The CDR3 sequence is 17 residues long. V was cut by 4 bases and J by 6 bases, with 21 bases left in between. CDR3 bases: TGTGCCAGTAGTACCCCCGTGGGAAGGGGAGGGGATGAAAAACTGTTTTTT. It yields the protein CASSTPVGRGGDEKLFF.

V and J are TRBV4-1 and TRBJ2-7; 8 bases line up with TRBD1. The length of the CDR3 is 13 residues. Trimming took 4 bases from V and 5 from J; bases not matched to a gene: 4. The V gene's germline CDR1 is MGHRA and CDR2 YSYEKL. The CDR3 spells CASSPSTGDEQYF. The CDR3 DNA sequence: TGCGCCAGCAGCCCTTCGACAGGGGACGAGCAGTACTTC.

The chain couples TRBV6-5 to TRBJ2-2; no firm D call. This CDR3 comprises 11 residues. Germline CDR1 reads MNHEY; CDR2 reads SVGAGI. The germline V and J ends were trimmed by 7 bases and 6 bases, with 6 bases remaining between them. The CDR3 DNA follows: TGTGCCAGCATGCGGTCCGGGGAGCTGTTTTTT. Translated, it gives CASMRSGELFF.

This chain links TRBV7-9 with TRBJ1-3; TRBD1 matches 10 bases. This CDR3 is built from 16 residues. Germline lookup yields CDR1 SEHNR and CDR2 FQNEAQ (reference sequence). The junction had 4 bases not matched to a gene; V was cut back by 4 bases and J by 1 base. The CDR3 DNA sequence: TGTGCCAGCAGCTATAGGACAGGGGGTTCTGGAAACACCATATATTTT. Protein: CASSYRTGGSGNTIYF. The entire variable domain, with the rest obtained from reference TRBV7-9 and TRBJ1-3, is as follows: DTGVSQNPRHKITKRGQNVTFRCDPISEHNRLYWYRQTLGQGPEFLTYFQNEAQLEKSRLLSDRFSAERPKGSFSTLEIQRTEQGDSAMYLCASSYRTGGSGNTIYFGEGSWLTVV.

The chain carries TRBV9 and TRBJ2-1; D is perhaps TRBD2 (6 bases). Trimming took 0 bases from V and 3 from J, leaving 13 bases between them. The CDR3 sequence is 16 residues long. CDR1 and CDR2 from the germline V gene are SGDLS and YYNGEE. CDR3 nucleotides: TGTGCCAGCAGCGTAGCTTCGGGGGTGATCTACAATGAGCAGTTCTTC. Its protein product is CASSVASGVIYNEQFF.

The chain's CDR3 is CASSWGGYGGTEAFF. The DNA of the CDR3 is TGTGCCAGCAGCTGGGGGGGGTACGGCGGCACTGAAGCTTTCTTT. V is TRBV11-2 and J is TRBJ1-1; D might be TRBD1 (5 bases). The germline CDR1 and CDR2 sequences are SGHAT and FQNNGV. There are 15 residues in the CDR3. Deletions cut 4 bases from V and 4 bases from J, with 16 bases between.

This chain links TRBV4-3 with TRBJ1-5; 9 bases are a match to TRBD1. Unmatched junction bases numbered 7, after V lost 1 base and J lost 0 bases. From germline, CDR1 is LGHNA and CDR2 YSLEER. This CDR3 spans 18 amino acids. CDR3 region: CASSQVYTTGGSNQPQHF. DNA for the CDR3: TGCGCCAGCAGCCAAGTGTATACGACAGGGGGTAGCAATCAGCCCCAGCATTTT.

This rearrangement joins TRBV30 to TRBJ2-1, with 11 bases identical to TRBD2. V trimming: 0 bases; J trimming: 2 bases; junction bases outside the gene matches: 3. Germline-derived CDR1 and CDR2 are GTSNPN and SVGIG (reference sequence). This CDR3 has 16 amino acids. The CDR3 region has the DNA TGTGCCTGGAGTGTGGGGACTAGCGGTGCCTACAATGAGCAGTTCTTC. This translates into CAWSVGTSGAYNEQFF.

This clone was detected once. V gene TRBV6-5 combines with J gene TRBJ1-2; D uncertain. V was pared by 0 bases and J by 0 bases, with 11 bases between. Germline V lookup: CDR1 MNHEY, CDR2 SVGAGI. The CDR3 totals 16 residues. Here the CDR3 reads CASSYSTVATNYGYTF. The CDR3 bases are TGTGCCAGCAGTTACTCGACTGTCGCAACTAACTATGGCTACACCTTC.

The rearrangement joins TRBV10-2 to TRBJ1-2; TRBD1 aligns across 9 bases. With 6 bases clipped from V and 0 bases from J, the junction kept 5 bases outside the gene matches. Germline V gives CDR1 WSHSY, CDR2 SAAADI. This CDR3 is built from 15 residues. For the CDR3, the DNA is TGCGCCAGCAGGGAACAGGGGGCCCCTAACTATGGCTACACCTTC. Residues: CASREQGAPNYGYTF.

The chain has TRBV10-3 and TRBJ1-1; D gene unclear. Germline-derived CDR1 and CDR2 are ENHRY and SYGVKD. The length of the CDR3 is 18 residues. V was shortened by 0 bases and J by 1 base, with 18 bases between the two germline ends. The CDR3 sequence is CAISESISLDPRNTEAFF. For the CDR3, the DNA is TGTGCCATCAGTGAGTCGATTTCACTAGACCCTCGGAACACTGAAGCTTTCTTT.

The chain couples TRBV30 to TRBJ1-2, with D unclear. The CDR3 is made up of 12 amino acids. Trimming stripped 0 bases from V and 7 bases from J, with 9 bases between. From germline, CDR1 is GTSNPN and CDR2 SVGIG (reference sequence). The CDR3 spells CAWSVLYSGYTF. CDR3 coding DNA: TGTGCCTGGAGTGTACTTTATTCTGGCTACACCTTC.

The chain recombines TRBV15 with TRBJ1-4, with unresolved D. The germline CDR1 and CDR2 sequences are LNHNV and YYDKDF (reference sequence). Trimming left V 5 bases short and J 8 bases short, with 12 bases between. This CDR3 comprises 13 residues. The CDR3 spells CATSLILTEKLFF. The CDR3 region has the DNA TGTGCCACCAGCCTTATACTCACGGAAAAACTGTTTTTT.

The V call is TRBV9, the J call TRBJ2-5, with D perhaps matching TRBD2 (6 bases). The V gene's germline CDR1 is SGDLS and CDR2 YYNGEE. Trimming took off 0 bases at V and 3 bases at J, with 12 bases between the two ends. The CDR3 covers 15 residues. This chain's CDR3 is CASSVAGRGKETQYF. For the CDR3, the DNA is TGTGCCAGCAGCGTAGCTGGGCGGGGCAAAGAGACCCAGTACTTC.

Concerning this clone itself: Other DNA sequences in this sample translate to the same CDR3. The chain has TRBV5-1 and TRBJ1-1, with TRBD1 as a possible D gene (5 bases). Trimming stripped 0 bases from V and 5 bases from J, with 11 bases between. The CDR3 has 14 amino acids. Germline V gene data show CDR1 as SGHRS and CDR2 as YFSETQ. DNA of the CDR3: TGCGCCAGCAGCTTGGTCCAGGGTAGTACTGAAGCTTTCTTT. It yields the protein CASSLVQGSTEAFF.